One sample yielded the 9 T cell receptor beta chains listed below, sequenced in a study of T cell repertoires in cytomegalovirus infection. For these receptors, no antigen is known. MiXCR, applied by TCRdb to the reads, yields one record per CDR3 protein. The sample contains roughly 800,000 distinct CDR3 sequences, just under 30% of which appear only once. The material was cultured CD8+ T cells from PBMCs, obtained from culture after CMV antigen stimulation. The source of these receptors is a human donor in good health (CMV status not recorded). Some clones in this sample may be carry-over from other donors' samples.

This clonotype was counted ten times or more. The V call is TRBV7-2, the J call TRBJ2-4; D is ambiguous. Trimming took off 5 bases at V and 4 bases at J, with 9 bases between the two ends. The CDR3 is made up of 13 amino acids. The germline V gene has CDR1 SGHTA and CDR2 FQGNSA. CDR3 bases: TGTGCCAGCAGCCTAACTGAGAAAAACATTCAGTACTTC. Translating gives CASSLTEKNIQYF.

This clonotype has at least ten counts. The chain joins TRBV7-9 to TRBJ2-7; D perhaps matches TRBD2 (5 bases). The length of the CDR3 is 13 residues. V was shortened by 5 bases and J by 2 bases, with 10 bases between the two germline ends. The V gene's germline CDR1 is SEHNR and CDR2 FQNEAQ (reference sequence). The CDR3 nucleotides read TGTGCCAGCAGCCCTCCGGGAACCTACGAGCAGTACGTC. It specifies CASSPPGTYEQYV.

This clonotype showed up many times. The gene calls are TRBV11-2 and TRBJ2-1; 12 bases line up with TRBD2. The J segment lost 7 bases and the V segment lost 5 bases, leaving 12 bases of the junction unmatched. CDR1 is SGHAT, CDR2 FQNNGV, per germline. The CDR3 has 17 residues. The CDR3 reads CASSPASGGADVNEQFF. The CDR3 DNA is TGTGCCAGCAGCCCTGCTAGCGGGGGGGCGGACGTAAATGAGCAGTTCTTC.

This clonotype was observed at least ten times. The chain joins TRBV24-1 to TRBJ1-2; TRBD1 matches 7 bases. There are 16 residues in the CDR3. Germline assignment: CDR1 KGHDR and CDR2 SFDVKD. Trimming at V came to 4 bases and at J to 4 bases, leaving 11 bases not matched to a gene. The CDR3 sequence: CATSDHRTGRIYGYTF. Here the CDR3 DNA reads TGTGCCACCAGTGACCACCGGACAGGAAGGATCTATGGCTACACCTTC.

There are a few counts of this clonotype. The CDR3 coding sequence is TGTGCCAGCAGTCCGGACACGAGGCCCCTTTACGAGCAGTACGTC. Translation gives CASSPDTRPLYEQYV. This chain joins TRBV6-2 or TRBV6-3 and TRBJ2-7, with D possibly TRBD1 on 5 matching bases. CDR1 MNHEY and CDR2 SVGEGT come from the germline V gene. V gave up 5 bases and J gave up 4 bases, with 18 bases separating them. This CDR3 has 15 amino acids.

This clonotype turned up a few times. The V gene is TRBV19, the J gene TRBJ2-7; 8 bases fit TRBD2. Germline assignment: CDR1 LNHDA and CDR2 SQIVND (reference sequence). This CDR3 has 12 amino acids. The V and J ends lost 8 bases and 5 bases, in that order; junction bases with no gene match: 5. The CDR3 region is CASAGGPHEQYF. The CDR3 DNA is TGTGCCAGTGCGGGGGGCCCCCACGAGCAGTACTTC.

For the CDR3, the DNA is TGTGCCAGCAGCTTGCAAAGTGTGTGGACAGACTACGAGCAGTACGTC. Protein: CASSLQSVWTDYEQYV. The rearrangement uses TRBV5-5 and TRBJ2-7; D might be TRBD1 (6 bases). In germline, CDR1 is SGHKS, CDR2 YYEKEE (reference sequence). Trimming stripped 1 base from V and 3 bases from J, with 17 bases between. This CDR3 comprises 16 residues.

CDR3 DNA: TGTGCCAGCAGCTCAACCCACAGGGGGATAGAGGAAAAACTGTTTTTT. Translating gives CASSSTHRGIEEKLFF. The rearrangement joins TRBV7-6 to TRBJ1-4; TRBD1 matches 8 bases. Germline values: CDR1 SGHVS, CDR2 FNYEAQ. V lost 4 bases to trimming and J lost 8 bases; unmatched junction nucleotides: 12. This CDR3 region has 16 residues. The whole variable domain, remainder taken from reference TRBV7-6 and TRBJ1-4, is GAGVSQSPRYKVTKRGQDVALRCDPISGHVSLYWYRQALGQGPEFLTYFNYEAQQDKSGLPNDRFSAERPEGSISTLTIQRTEQRDSAMYRCASSSTHRGIEEKLFFGSGTQLSVL.

The chain joins TRBV5-8 to TRBJ2-1; the D gene is possibly TRBD2 (5 bases). The CDR3 is made up of 15 amino acids. Germline V gene data show CDR1 as SGHTS and CDR2 as YDEGEE. Trimming shortened V by 2 bases and J by 9 bases, and 18 bases separated the two germline ends. CDR3 DNA sequence: TGTGCCAGCAGCTTTCGAGGAATAGACTATGTTGAGCAGTTCTTC. This gives the protein CASSFRGIDYVEQFF. Together with reference TRBV5-8 and TRBJ2-1, the CDR3 gives the full variable domain: EAGVTQSPTHLIKTRGQQATLRCSPISGHTSVYWYQQALGLGLQFLLWYDEGEERNRGNFPPRFSGRQFPNYSSELNVNALELEDSALYLCASSFRGIDYVEQFFGPGTRLTVL.